These 9 T cell receptor beta chains share one sample of origin, sequenced in a study of human T cells and chemical hapten exposure. Unfractionated whole blood was the source of the extracted total RNA. TCRdb independently ran MiXCR on the 5' RACE reads; one entry per CDR3 protein. The sample holds 110,000 or so distinct CDR3 sequences, more than 15% seen once. These receptors were taken from a human donor in good health.

The chain has TRBV6-1 and TRBJ2-7, with a weak D call TRBD2 (5 bases). Germline assignment: CDR1 MNHNS and CDR2 SASEGT. Trimming stripped 0 bases from V and 6 bases from J, with 12 bases between. The CDR3 contains 14 residues. The CDR3 loop reads CASSEAGSVGEQYF. CDR3 sequence (DNA): TGTGCCAGCAGTGAAGCAGGTAGCGTAGGCGAGCAGTACTTC.

There are many counts of this clonotype. The CDR3 nucleotides are TGTGCCAGCAGCACAGGCCTCACAGGTGAAGCTTTCTTT. Translated, it gives CASSTGLTGEAFF. The chain has TRBV6-1 and TRBJ1-1, with D maybe TRBD1 (5 bases). V lost 6 bases, J lost 7 bases, and 15 bases lay in between. Germline V gene sequence: CDR1 MNHNS, CDR2 SASEGT. The CDR3 is made up of 13 amino acids.

This clonotype was seen more than once but under ten times. This chain links TRBV5-4 with TRBJ2-5; D not certain. The germline V gene has CDR1 SGHNT and CDR2 YYREEE (reference sequence). V lost 5 bases to trimming and J lost 1 base, with 6 bases between them. The CDR3 has 12 amino acids. The CDR3 coding sequence is TGTGCCAGCAGTAAGGCCCAAGAGACCCAGTACTTC. Protein product: CASSKAQETQYF.

This clonotype has a handful of counts. The chain recombines TRBV2 with TRBJ2-2, with a weak D call TRBD1 (6 bases). V was clipped by 5 bases and J by 1 base, with 8 bases between them. Per the germline V gene, CDR1 is SNHLY and CDR2 is FYNNEI. The CDR3 length is 14 residues. CDR3 region: CASSPDRNTGELFF. DNA for the CDR3: TGTGCCAGCAGTCCGGACAGGAACACCGGGGAGCTGTTTTTT.

The genes are TRBV10-1 and TRBJ2-7, with D possibly TRBD2 on 6 matching bases. The germline CDR1 and CDR2 sequences are WNHNN and SYGVQD (reference sequence). This CDR3 has 13 amino acids. V was clipped by 3 bases and J by 4 bases, with 10 bases between them. The CDR3 nucleotides are TGCGCCAGCAGTGAAAATAGCGGATACGAGCAGTACTTC. Residues: CASSENSGYEQYF.

The chain joins TRBV7-9 to TRBJ2-7, with TRBD1 matching 7 bases. The CDR3 loop spans 16 amino acids. V shed 4 bases, J shed 6 bases, and the junction held 15 bases outside the gene matches. Germline CDR1 and CDR2: SEHNR and FQNEAQ (reference sequence). Here the CDR3 reads CASSSYLGTAPSEQYF. The CDR3 DNA reads as TGTGCCAGCAGCTCATACCTAGGGACAGCTCCTTCCGAGCAGTACTTC.

The rearrangement joins TRBV29-1 to TRBJ2-3; D remains ambiguous. The germline gives CDR1 SQVTM, CDR2 ANQGSEA. The CDR3 is 10 residues long. Deletions cut 6 bases from V and 1 base from J, with 2 bases between. As DNA, the CDR3 is TGCAGCGTGGGCACAGATACGCAGTATTTT. Its translation: CSVGTDTQYF.

This clonotype was counted between two and nine times. The chain joins TRBV3-1 to TRBJ1-6; unclear D gene. The CDR3 totals 13 residues. Germline CDR1 LGHDT, CDR2 YNNKEL (reference sequence). V shed 1 base and J shed 14 bases, with 12 bases lying between them. The chain's CDR3 is CASSQADIGTLHF. The DNA for the CDR3 is TGTGCCAGCAGCCAAGCTGACATCGGCACCCTCCACTTT. Full variable domain (remainder filled in from reference TRBV3-1 and TRBJ1-6): DTAVSQTPKYLVTQMGNDKSIKCEQNLGHDTMYWYKQDSKKFLKIMFSYNNKELIINETVPNRFSPKSPDKAHLNLHINSLELGDSAVYFCASSQADIGTLHFGNGTRLTVT.

The gene calls are TRBV20-1 and TRBJ2-3, with 8 bases identical to TRBD2. The CDR3 spans 15 residues. CDR1 is DFQATT, CDR2 SNEGSKA, per germline (reference sequence). Losses at the gene ends were 1 base for V and 4 bases for J; bases not matched to a gene: 7. DNA for the CDR3: TGCAGTGCTAGAGTTAACGGGAGGGCCCCAGATACGCAGTATTTT. This translates into CSARVNGRAPDTQYF.